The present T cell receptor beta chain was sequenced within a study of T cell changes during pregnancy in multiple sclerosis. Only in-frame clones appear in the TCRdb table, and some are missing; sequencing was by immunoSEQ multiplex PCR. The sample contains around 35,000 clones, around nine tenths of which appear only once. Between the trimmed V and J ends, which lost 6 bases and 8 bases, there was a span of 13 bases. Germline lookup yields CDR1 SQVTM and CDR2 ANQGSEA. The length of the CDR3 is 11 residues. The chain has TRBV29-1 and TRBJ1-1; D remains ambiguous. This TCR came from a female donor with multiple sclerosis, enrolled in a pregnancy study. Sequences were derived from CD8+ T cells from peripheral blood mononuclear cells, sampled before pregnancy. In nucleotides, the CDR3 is TGCAGCGTGGTTATAGCGGGGGAAGCTTTCTTT. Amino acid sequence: CSVVIAGEAFF.